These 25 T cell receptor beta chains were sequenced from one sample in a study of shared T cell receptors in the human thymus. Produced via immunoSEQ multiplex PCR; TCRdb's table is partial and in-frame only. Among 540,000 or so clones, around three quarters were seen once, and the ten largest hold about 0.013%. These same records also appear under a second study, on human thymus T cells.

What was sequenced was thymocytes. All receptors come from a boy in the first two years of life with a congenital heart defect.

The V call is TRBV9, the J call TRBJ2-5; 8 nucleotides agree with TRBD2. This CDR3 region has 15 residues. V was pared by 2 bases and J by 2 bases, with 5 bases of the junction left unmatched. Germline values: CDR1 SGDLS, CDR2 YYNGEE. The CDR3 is CASSVGGGYQETQYF. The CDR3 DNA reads TGTGCCAGCAGCGTCGGGGGGGGGTATCAAGAGACCCAGTACTTC. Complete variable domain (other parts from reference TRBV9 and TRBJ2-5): DSGVTQTPKHLITATGQRVTLRCSPRSGDLSVYWYQQSLDQGLQFLIQYYNGEERAKGNILERFSAQQFPDLHSELNLSSLELGDSALYFCASSVGGGYQETQYFGPGTRLLVL.

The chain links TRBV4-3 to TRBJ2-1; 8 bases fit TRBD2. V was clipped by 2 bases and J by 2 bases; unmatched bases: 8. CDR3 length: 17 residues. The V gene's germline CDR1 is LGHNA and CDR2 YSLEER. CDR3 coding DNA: TGCGCCAGCAGCCAATCGTTCCGGGAGGGCCCCTACAATGAGCAGTTCTTC. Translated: CASSQSFREGPYNEQFF.

The CDR3: CASSSTPGQGYEKLFF. As DNA, the CDR3 is TGTGCCAGCAGTTCCACTCCGGGACAGGGGTATGAAAAACTGTTTTTT. The J gene is TRBJ1-4, the V gene TRBV6-5, with 10 bases identical to TRBD1. The germline gives CDR1 MNHEY, CDR2 SVGAGI. The CDR3 is 16 residues long. The J segment lost 6 bases and the V segment lost 4 bases, leaving 8 bases of the junction unmatched.

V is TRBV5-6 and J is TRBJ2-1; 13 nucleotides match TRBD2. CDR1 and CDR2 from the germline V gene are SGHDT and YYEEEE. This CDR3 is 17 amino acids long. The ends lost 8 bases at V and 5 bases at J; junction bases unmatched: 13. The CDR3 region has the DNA TGTGCCAGTTCGAGTCTGGGACTAGCGGGATCCGACAATGAGCAGTTCTTC. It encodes CASSSLGLAGSDNEQFF.

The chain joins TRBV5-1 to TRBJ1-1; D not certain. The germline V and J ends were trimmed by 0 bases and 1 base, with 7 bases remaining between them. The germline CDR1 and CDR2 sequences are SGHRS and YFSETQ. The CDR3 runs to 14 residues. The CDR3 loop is CASSLGAENTEAFF. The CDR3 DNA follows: TGCGCCAGCAGCTTGGGGGCCGAGAACACTGAAGCTTTCTTT.

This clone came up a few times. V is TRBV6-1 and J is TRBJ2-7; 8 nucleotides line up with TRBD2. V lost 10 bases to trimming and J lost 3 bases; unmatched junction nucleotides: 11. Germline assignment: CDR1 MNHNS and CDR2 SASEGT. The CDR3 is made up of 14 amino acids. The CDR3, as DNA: TGTGCCACTAGTGACCTAGCGGGTATCTACGAGCAGTACTTC. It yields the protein CATSDLAGIYEQYF.

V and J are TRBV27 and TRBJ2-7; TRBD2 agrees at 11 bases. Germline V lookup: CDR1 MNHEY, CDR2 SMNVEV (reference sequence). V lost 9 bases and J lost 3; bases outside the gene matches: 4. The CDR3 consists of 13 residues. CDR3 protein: CASRTSGFYEQYF. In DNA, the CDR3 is TGTGCCAGTCGGACTAGCGGGTTCTACGAGCAGTACTTC.

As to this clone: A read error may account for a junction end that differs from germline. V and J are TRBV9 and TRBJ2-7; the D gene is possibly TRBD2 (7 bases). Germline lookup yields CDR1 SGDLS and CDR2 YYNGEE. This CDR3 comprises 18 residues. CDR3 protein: CASSPRDISPGLFYAQYF. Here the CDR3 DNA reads TGTGCCAGCAGCCCGCGGGACATCTCTCCGGGACTATTCTACGCGCAGTACTTC.

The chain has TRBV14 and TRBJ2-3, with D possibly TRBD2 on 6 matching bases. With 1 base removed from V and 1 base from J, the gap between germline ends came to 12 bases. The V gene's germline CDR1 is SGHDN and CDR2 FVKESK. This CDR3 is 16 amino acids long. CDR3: CASSQGTQRGTDTQYF. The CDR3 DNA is TGTGCCAGCAGCCAAGGTACCCAGCGGGGCACAGATACGCAGTATTTT.

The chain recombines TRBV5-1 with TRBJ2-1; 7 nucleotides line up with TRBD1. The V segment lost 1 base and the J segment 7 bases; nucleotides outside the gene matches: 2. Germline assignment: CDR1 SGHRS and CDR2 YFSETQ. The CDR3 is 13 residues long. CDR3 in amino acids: CASSLPTGNEQFF. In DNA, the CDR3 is TGCGCCAGCAGCTTGCCGACAGGGAATGAGCAGTTCTTC. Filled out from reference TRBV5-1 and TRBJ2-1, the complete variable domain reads KAGVTQTPRYLIKTRGQQVTLSCSPISGHRSVSWYQQTPGQGLQFLFEYFSETQRNKGNFPGRFSGRQFSNSRSEMNVSTLELGDSALYLCASSLPTGNEQFFGPGTRLTVL.

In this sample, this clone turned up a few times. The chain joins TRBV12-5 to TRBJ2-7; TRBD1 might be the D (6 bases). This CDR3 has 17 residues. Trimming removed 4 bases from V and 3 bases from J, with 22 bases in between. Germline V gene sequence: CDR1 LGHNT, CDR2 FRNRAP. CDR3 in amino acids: CASGSDDRYNALYEQYF. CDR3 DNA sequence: TGTGCTAGTGGTTCCGACGACAGGTATAACGCCCTCTACGAGCAGTACTTC.

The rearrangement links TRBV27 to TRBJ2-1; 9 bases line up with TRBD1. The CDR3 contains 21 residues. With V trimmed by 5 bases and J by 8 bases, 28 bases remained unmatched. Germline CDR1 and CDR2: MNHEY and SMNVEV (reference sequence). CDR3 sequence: CASSDTPPGQGPGRERHEQFF. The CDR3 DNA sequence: TGTGCCAGCAGTGACACCCCACCGGGACAGGGCCCGGGGCGGGAGAGGCATGAGCAGTTCTTC.

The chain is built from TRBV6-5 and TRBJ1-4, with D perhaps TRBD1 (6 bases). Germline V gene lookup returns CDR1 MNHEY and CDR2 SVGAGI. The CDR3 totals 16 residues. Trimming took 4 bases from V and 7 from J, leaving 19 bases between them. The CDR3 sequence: CASSSTQGFSGEKLFF. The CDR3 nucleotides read TGTGCCAGCAGTTCTACACAGGGTTTTAGTGGTGAAAAACTGTTTTTT.

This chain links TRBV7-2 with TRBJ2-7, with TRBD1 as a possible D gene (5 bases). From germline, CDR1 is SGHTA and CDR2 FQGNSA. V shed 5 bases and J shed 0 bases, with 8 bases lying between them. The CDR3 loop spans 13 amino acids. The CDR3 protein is CASSPTVSYEQYF. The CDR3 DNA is TGTGCCAGCAGCCCGACAGTCTCCTACGAGCAGTACTTC.

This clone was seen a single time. The CDR3 is CATSPAGTPYEQYF. DNA for the CDR3: TGTGCCACCTCCCCGGCGGGGACTCCCTACGAGCAGTACTTC. V gene TRBV5-4 combines with J gene TRBJ2-7; D is perhaps TRBD2 (6 bases). The CDR3 is 14 residues long. The germline V gene has CDR1 SGHNT and CDR2 YYREEE (reference sequence). Trimming stripped 9 bases from V and 2 bases from J, with 18 bases between.

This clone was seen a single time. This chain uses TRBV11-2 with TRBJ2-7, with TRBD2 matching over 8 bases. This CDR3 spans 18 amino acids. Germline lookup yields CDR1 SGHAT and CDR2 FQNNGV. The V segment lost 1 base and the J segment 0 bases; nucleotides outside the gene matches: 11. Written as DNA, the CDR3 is TGTGCCAGCAGCTTAGCTCACCCGACTAGCGCGAGCTCCTACGAGCAGTACTTC. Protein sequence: CASSLAHPTSASSYEQYF.

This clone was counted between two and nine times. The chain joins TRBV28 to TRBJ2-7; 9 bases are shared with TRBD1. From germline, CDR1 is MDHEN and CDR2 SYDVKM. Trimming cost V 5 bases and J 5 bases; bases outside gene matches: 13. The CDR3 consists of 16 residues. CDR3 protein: CASSPLGGGQGHEQYF. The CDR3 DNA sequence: TGTGCCAGCAGTCCACTAGGGGGGGGACAGGGTCACGAGCAGTACTTC.

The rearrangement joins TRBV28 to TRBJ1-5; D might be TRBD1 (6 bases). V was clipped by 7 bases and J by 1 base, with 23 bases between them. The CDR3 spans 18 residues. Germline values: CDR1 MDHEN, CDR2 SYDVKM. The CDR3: CASTLPPTQGESNQPQHF. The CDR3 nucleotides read TGTGCCAGCACCCTACCCCCCACACAGGGTGAAAGCAATCAGCCCCAGCATTTT.

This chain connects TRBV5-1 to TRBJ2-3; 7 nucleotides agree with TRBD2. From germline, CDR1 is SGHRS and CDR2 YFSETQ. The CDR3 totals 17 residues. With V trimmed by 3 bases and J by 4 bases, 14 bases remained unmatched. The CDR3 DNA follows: TGCGCCAGCAGCTGGCCGAAGGAGGGAGGGTGCGCAGATACGCAGTATTTT. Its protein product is CASSWPKEGGCADTQYF. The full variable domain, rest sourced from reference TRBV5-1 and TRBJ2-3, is KAGVTQTPRYLIKTRGQQVTLSCSPISGHRSVSWYQQTPGQGLQFLFEYFSETQRNKGNFPGRFSGRQFSNSRSEMNVSTLELGDSALYLCASSWPKEGGCADTQYFGPGTRLTVL.

The CDR3 sequence: CASSLEHRVVTEAFF. DNA of the CDR3: TGCGCCAGCAGCTTGGAGCACAGGGTCGTCACTGAAGCTTTCTTT. J is TRBJ1-1 and V is TRBV5-1, with D perhaps TRBD1 (6 bases). The germline V gene has CDR1 SGHRS and CDR2 YFSETQ. The V gene lost 0 bases and the J gene lost 4 bases, with 13 bases spanning the gap. The CDR3 contains 15 residues.

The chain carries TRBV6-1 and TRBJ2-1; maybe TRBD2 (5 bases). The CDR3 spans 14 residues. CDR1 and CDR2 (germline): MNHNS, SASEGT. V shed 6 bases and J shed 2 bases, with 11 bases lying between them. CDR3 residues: CASRQGLPYNEQFF. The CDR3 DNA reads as TGTGCCAGCAGACAAGGACTGCCCTACAATGAGCAGTTCTTC.

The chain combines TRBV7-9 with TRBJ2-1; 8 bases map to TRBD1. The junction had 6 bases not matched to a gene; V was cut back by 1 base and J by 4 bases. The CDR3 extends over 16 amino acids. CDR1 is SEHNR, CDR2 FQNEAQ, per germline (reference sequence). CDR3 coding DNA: TGTGCCAGCAGCTTAGAGGACAGGGCCCGTTACAATGAGCAGTTCTTC. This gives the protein CASSLEDRARYNEQFF.

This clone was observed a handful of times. CDR3 nucleotide sequence: TGTGCCAGCAGTACGCCCCGGTCCCAAGAGACCCAGTACTTC. Its protein is CASSTPRSQETQYF. The V and J genes are TRBV28 and TRBJ2-5, with D uncertain. Trimming left V 5 bases short and J 1 base short, with 11 bases between. This CDR3 is built from 14 residues. The V gene's germline CDR1 is MDHEN and CDR2 SYDVKM.

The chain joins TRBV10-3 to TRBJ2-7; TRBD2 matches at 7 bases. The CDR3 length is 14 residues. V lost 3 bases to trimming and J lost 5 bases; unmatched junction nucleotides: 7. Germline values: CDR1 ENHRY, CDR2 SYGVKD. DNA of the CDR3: TGTGCCATCAGTGACCCCGGACTAGTCAACGAGCAGTACTTC. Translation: CAISDPGLVNEQYF.

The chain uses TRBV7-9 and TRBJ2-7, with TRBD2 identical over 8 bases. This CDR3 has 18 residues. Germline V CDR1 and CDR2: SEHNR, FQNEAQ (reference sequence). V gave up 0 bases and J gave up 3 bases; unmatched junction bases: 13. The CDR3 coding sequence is TGTGCCAGCAGCTTAGCGGACCCGGGACTAGGTCCCTTCTACGAGCAGTACTTC. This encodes CASSLADPGLGPFYEQYF.